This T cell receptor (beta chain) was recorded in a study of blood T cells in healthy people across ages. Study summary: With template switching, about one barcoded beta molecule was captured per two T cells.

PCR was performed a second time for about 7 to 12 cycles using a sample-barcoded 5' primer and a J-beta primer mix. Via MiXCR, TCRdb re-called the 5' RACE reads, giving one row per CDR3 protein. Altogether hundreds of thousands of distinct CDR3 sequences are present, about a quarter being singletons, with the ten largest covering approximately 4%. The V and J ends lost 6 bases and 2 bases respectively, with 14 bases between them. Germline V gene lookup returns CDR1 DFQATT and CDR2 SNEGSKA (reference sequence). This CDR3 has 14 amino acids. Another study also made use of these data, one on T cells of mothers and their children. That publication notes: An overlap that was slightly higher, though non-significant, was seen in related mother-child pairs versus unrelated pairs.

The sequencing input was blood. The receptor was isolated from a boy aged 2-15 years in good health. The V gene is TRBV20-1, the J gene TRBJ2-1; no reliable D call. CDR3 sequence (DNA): TGCAGTGCCCACGACATAAACACCTACAATGAGCAGTTCTTC. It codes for CSAHDINTYNEQFF.